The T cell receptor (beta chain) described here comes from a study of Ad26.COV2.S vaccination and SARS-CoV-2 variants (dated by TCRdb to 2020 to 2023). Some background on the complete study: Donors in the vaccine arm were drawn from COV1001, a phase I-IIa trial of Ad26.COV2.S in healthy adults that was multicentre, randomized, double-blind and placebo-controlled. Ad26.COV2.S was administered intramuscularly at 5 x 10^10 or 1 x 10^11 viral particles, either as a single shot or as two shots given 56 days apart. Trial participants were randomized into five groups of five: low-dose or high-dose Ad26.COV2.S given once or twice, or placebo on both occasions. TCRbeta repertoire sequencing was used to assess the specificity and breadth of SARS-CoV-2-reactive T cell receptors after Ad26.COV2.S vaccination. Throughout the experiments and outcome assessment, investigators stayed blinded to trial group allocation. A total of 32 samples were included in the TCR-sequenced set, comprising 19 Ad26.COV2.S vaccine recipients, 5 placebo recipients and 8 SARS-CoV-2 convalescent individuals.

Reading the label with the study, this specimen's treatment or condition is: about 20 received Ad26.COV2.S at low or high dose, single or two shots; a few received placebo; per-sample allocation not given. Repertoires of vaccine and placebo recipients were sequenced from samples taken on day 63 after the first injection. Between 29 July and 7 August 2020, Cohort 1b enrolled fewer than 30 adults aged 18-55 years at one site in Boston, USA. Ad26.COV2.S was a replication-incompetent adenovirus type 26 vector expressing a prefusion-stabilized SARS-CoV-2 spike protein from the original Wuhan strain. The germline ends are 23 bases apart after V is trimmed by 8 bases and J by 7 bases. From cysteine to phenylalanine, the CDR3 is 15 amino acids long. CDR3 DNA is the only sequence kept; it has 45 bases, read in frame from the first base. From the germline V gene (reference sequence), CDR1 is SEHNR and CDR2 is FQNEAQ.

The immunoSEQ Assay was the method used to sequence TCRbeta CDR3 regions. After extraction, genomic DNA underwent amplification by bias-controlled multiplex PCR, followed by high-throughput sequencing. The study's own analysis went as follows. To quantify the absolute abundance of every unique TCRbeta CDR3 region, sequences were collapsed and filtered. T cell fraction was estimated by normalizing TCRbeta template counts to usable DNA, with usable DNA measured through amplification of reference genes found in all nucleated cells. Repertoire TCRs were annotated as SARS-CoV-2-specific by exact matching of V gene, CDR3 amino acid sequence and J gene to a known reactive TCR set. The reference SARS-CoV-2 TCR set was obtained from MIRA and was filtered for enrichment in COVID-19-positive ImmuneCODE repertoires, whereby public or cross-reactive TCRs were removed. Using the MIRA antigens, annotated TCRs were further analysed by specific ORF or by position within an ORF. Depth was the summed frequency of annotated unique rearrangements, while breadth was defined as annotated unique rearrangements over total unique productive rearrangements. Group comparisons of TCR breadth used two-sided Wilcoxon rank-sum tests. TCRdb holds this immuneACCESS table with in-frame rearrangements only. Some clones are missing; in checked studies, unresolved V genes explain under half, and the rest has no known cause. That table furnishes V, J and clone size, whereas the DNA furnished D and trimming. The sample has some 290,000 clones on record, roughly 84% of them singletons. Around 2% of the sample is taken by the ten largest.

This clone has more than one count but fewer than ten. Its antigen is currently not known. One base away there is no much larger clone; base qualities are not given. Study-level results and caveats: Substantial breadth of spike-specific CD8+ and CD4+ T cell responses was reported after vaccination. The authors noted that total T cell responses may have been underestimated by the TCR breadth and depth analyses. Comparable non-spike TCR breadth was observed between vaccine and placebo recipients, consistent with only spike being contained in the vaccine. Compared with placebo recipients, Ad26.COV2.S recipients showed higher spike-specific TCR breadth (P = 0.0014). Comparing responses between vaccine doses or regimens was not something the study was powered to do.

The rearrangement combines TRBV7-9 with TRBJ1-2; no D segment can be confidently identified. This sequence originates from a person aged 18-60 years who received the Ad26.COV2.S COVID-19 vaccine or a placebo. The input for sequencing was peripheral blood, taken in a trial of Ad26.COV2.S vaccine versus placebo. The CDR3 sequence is CASGAGGPNVGGYTF. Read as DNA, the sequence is TGTGCCAGCGGCGCTGGAGGCCCCAATGTAGGTGGCTACACCTTC.